Each of the 21 T cell receptor beta chains below was sequenced from the same sample in a study of shared clonotypes between healthy human individuals. Sequencing was performed with immunoSEQ multiplex PCR; in TCRdb, only in-frame clones are kept and a portion is missing. Among 1,500,000 or so clones listed, more than 95% were seen once. Sequencing was performed on naive CD4+ T cells sorted from blood. Subset denoted: CD45RA+ positively selected. Receptors originate from a man aged 25-45 years in good health.

This chain uses TRBV7-9 with TRBJ2-1, with TRBD2 identical over 9 bases. The V and J ends lost 5 bases and 3 bases, in that order; junction bases with no gene match: 8. This CDR3 comprises 16 residues. Germline loops: CDR1 SEHNR, CDR2 FQNEAQ (reference sequence). The CDR3 DNA reads as TGTGCCAGCAGCGGGACCGGGACTAGCAGCTACAATGAGCAGTTCTTC. Translating it yields CASSGTGTSSYNEQFF.

This clone has only one observation. The rearrangement joins TRBV25-1 to TRBJ1-5; D not resolved. Per germline, CDR1 MGHDK and CDR2 SYGVNS. The CDR3 has 14 residues. The V end lost 4 bases, the J end lost 0 bases, and 7 bases lay between the germline ends. CDR3 bases: TGTGCCAGCAGTGTTATTCATAGCAATCAGCCCCAGCATTTT. This codes for CASSVIHSNQPQHF. Full variable domain (missing parts from reference TRBV25-1 and TRBJ1-5): EADIYQTPRYLVIGTGKKITLECSQTMGHDKMYWYQQDPGMELHLIHYSYGVNSTEKGDLSSESTVSRIRTEHFPLTLESARPSHTSQYLCASSVIHSNQPQHFGDGTRLSIL.

The chain has TRBV10-3 and TRBJ2-2, with 8 nucleotides matching TRBD1. The CDR3 contains 16 residues. Germline CDR1 ENHRY, CDR2 SYGVKD. The J segment lost 2 bases and the V segment lost 3 bases, leaving 5 bases of the junction unmatched. In DNA, the CDR3 is TGTGCCATCAGTGAAGGACAGGGTGCAAACACCGGGGAGCTGTTTTTT. It translates to CAISEGQGANTGELFF.

The genes are TRBV5-1 and TRBJ1-2, with 8 bases identical to TRBD1. Germline lookup yields CDR1 SGHRS and CDR2 YFSETQ. J was trimmed by 9 bases and V by 5 bases; bases with no gene match: 12. This CDR3 comprises 14 residues. In DNA form, the CDR3 reads TGCGCCAGCAGAAATGGACAGGGAGGAAATAGCTACACCTTC. Translated: CASRNGQGGNSYTF.

In the case of this clone: This sample includes further DNA sequences coding for the same CDR3. This chain uses TRBV7-8 with TRBJ1-5; tentative D call: TRBD1 (6 bases). V was clipped by 1 base and J by 4 bases, with 8 bases between them. CDR1 is SGHVS and CDR2 is FQNEAQ in the germline V gene. The CDR3 has 14 amino acids. The CDR3 coding sequence is TGTGCCAGCAGCTTAGGGGACAAGAATCAGCCCCAGCATTTT. Translated: CASSLGDKNQPQHF.

This clone occurred once. The chain links TRBV5-1 to TRBJ2-1; no clear D gene. Germline CDR1 SGHRS, CDR2 YFSETQ. The germline V and J ends were trimmed by 4 bases and 8 bases, with 16 bases remaining between them. The CDR3 spans 14 residues. For the CDR3, the DNA is TGCGCCAGCAGCCCCCAGACAACCCCCCATGAGCAGTTCTTC. Amino acids: CASSPQTTPHEQFF. Full variable domain (outside the CDR3, taken from reference TRBV5-1 and TRBJ2-1): KAGVTQTPRYLIKTRGQQVTLSCSPISGHRSVSWYQQTPGQGLQFLFEYFSETQRNKGNFPGRFSGRQFSNSRSEMNVSTLELGDSALYLCASSPQTTPHEQFFGPGTRLTVL.

The chain links TRBV7-2 to TRBJ1-1, with D maybe TRBD1 (6 bases). The V gene lost 5 bases and the J gene lost 3 bases, with 13 bases spanning the gap. Germline CDR1 SGHTA, CDR2 FQGNSA. CDR3 size: 14 residues. The CDR3 loop reads CASSPYKGDTEAFF. The CDR3, as DNA: TGTGCCAGCAGCCCATACAAGGGGGACACTGAAGCTTTCTTT.

This clone was found once. In DNA form, the CDR3 reads TGTGCCAGCAGCTCAGGTTCTAGCGGGAGGTTCGAGCAGTACTTC. It codes for CASSSGSSGRFEQYF. The chain carries TRBV9 and TRBJ2-7; TRBD2 aligns across 11 bases. This CDR3 region has 15 residues. Germline-derived CDR1 and CDR2 are SGDLS and YYNGEE. V lost 4 bases to trimming and J lost 6 bases; unmatched junction nucleotides: 9. Variable domain in full (rest from reference TRBV9 and TRBJ2-7): DSGVTQTPKHLITATGQRVTLRCSPRSGDLSVYWYQQSLDQGLQFLIQYYNGEERAKGNILERFSAQQFPDLHSELNLSSLELGDSALYFCASSSGSSGRFEQYFGPGTRLTVT.

This clone has a single count. Other DNA sequences within the sample encode an identical CDR3. The chain recombines TRBV5-1 with TRBJ2-7; TRBD2 aligns across 10 bases. Germline-derived CDR1 and CDR2 are SGHRS and YFSETQ. V shed 4 bases and J 3 bases; nucleotides not matched to a gene: 7. The CDR3 has 15 amino acids. CDR3 coding DNA: TGCGCCAGCAGCCCGGGGCTAGCGGGGGTCTACGAGCAGTACTTC. Its protein is CASSPGLAGVYEQYF.

This clone was found once. This chain joins TRBV27 and TRBJ1-4; D is undetermined. Per germline, CDR1 MNHEY and CDR2 SMNVEV (reference sequence). Between the trimmed V and J ends, which lost 4 bases and 8 bases, there was a span of 14 bases. CDR3 length equals 14 residues. CDR3 DNA: TGTGCCAGCAGTTGGGCAGGCGTAGAGGAAAAACTGTTTTTT. Translation: CASSWAGVEEKLFF.

As concerns this clone: Other DNA sequences from this sample encode an identical CDR3 as well. This chain connects TRBV27 to TRBJ2-5; D unresolved. Germline V gene sequence: CDR1 MNHEY, CDR2 SMNVEV (reference sequence). The germline V and J ends were trimmed by 3 bases and 5 bases, with 10 bases remaining between them. There are 13 residues in the CDR3. The CDR3, as DNA: TGTGCCAGCAGTTTTACTGGGGTTGAGACCCAGTACTTC. It is translated as CASSFTGVETQYF.

The chain has TRBV6-1 and TRBJ2-7; 12 bases align to TRBD1. Trimming at V came to 2 bases and at J to 4 bases, leaving 12 bases not matched to a gene. This CDR3 has 18 residues. Germline V lookup: CDR1 MNHNS, CDR2 SASEGT. The CDR3 DNA follows: TGTGCCAGCAGTGAACAGTCGGGACAGGGGGCGAGTGTTTACGAGCAGTACTTC. It yields the protein CASSEQSGQGASVYEQYF.

Turning to this clone: Germline and junction disagree at one end, which may indicate a read error. This chain links TRBV28 with TRBJ2-7; possible D gene TRBD2, 6 bases. The germline gives CDR1 MDHEN, CDR2 SYDVKM. The CDR3 sequence is 11 residues long. The CDR3: CASSARPGLSF. The CDR3 DNA reads TGTGCCAGCAGTGCGCGTCCGGGACTCTCATTC.

The V call is TRBV11-1, the J call TRBJ1-2, with D possibly being TRBD1 (5 bases). The V end was cut by 3 bases, the J end by 4 bases, with 15 bases between. Germline lookup yields CDR1 SGHAT and CDR2 FQDESV (reference sequence). The CDR3 totals 15 residues. CDR3 sequence: CASSLTDKPSYGYTF. The CDR3 nucleotides are TGTGCCAGCAGCTTGACAGACAAACCCTCCTATGGCTACACCTTC.

This clone showed up just once. V usage is TRBV5-4 and J usage is TRBJ2-7; D is perhaps TRBD1 (5 bases). This CDR3 is 13 amino acids long. V shed 3 bases and J shed 2 bases, with 9 bases lying between them. Germline CDR1 reads SGHNT; CDR2 reads YYREEE (reference sequence). Here the CDR3 DNA reads TGTGCCAGCAGCTCCGGACATACCTACGAGCAGTACTTC. Protein sequence: CASSSGHTYEQYF.

The chain is built from TRBV7-6 and TRBJ2-1, with 11 bases that match TRBD2. Germline loops: CDR1 SGHVS, CDR2 FNYEAQ. This CDR3 is built from 15 residues. V shed 3 bases, J shed 5 bases, and the junction held 3 bases outside the gene matches. CDR3 DNA sequence: TGTGCCAGCAGCTTCGGACTAGCGGGCGACAATGAGCAGTTCTTC. It translates to CASSFGLAGDNEQFF.

This rearrangement joins TRBV5-1 to TRBJ1-1; possible D gene TRBD1, 5 bases. The CDR3 is 15 amino acids. V lost 4 bases and J 1 base, leaving 14 bases between the germline ends. CDR1 SGHRS and CDR2 YFSETQ come from the germline V gene. The CDR3 protein is CASSPTTVTNTEAFF. The CDR3 coding sequence is TGCGCCAGCAGCCCTACGACAGTGACGAACACTGAAGCTTTCTTT.

The chain combines TRBV9 with TRBJ1-2; tentative D call: TRBD1 (5 bases). CDR3 length: 15 residues. The V end was cut by 0 bases, the J end by 3 bases, with 12 bases between. CDR1 and CDR2 (germline): SGDLS, YYNGEE. CDR3 nucleotide sequence: TGTGCCAGCAGCGTAGCTGCGGGGGTTGACTATGGCTACACCTTC. It specifies CASSVAAGVDYGYTF.

Notes on this clone: The sample contains more than one DNA sequence encoding this CDR3. The chain carries TRBV20-1 and TRBJ2-7; D is uncertain. Looked up from germline, CDR1 is DFQATT and CDR2 is SNEGSKA (reference sequence). This CDR3 is built from 11 residues. Trimming shortened V by 3 bases and J by 5 bases, and 8 bases separated the two germline ends. CDR3 DNA: TGCAGTGCTAGCCCTGGGGACGAGCAGTACTTC. Its protein is CSASPGDEQYF.

The rearrangement uses TRBV28 and TRBJ2-7, with TRBD1 identical over 9 bases. The CDR3 consists of 15 residues. CDR1 is MDHEN and CDR2 is SYDVKM in the germline V gene. Trimming at V came to 5 bases and at J to 2 bases, leaving 7 bases not matched to a gene. CDR3 amino acids: CASSTPGTGTYEQYF. In nucleotides, the CDR3 is TGTGCCAGCAGTACACCCGGGACAGGGACCTACGAGCAGTACTTC.

The chain has TRBV2 and TRBJ1-5; D not resolved. Germline V gives CDR1 SNHLY, CDR2 FYNNEI. The CDR3 length is 13 residues. The germline V and J ends were trimmed by 7 bases and 0 bases, with 7 bases remaining between them. The CDR3 protein is CASKRNSNQPQHF. The CDR3 region has the DNA TGTGCCAGCAAAAGGAATAGCAATCAGCCCCAGCATTTT.